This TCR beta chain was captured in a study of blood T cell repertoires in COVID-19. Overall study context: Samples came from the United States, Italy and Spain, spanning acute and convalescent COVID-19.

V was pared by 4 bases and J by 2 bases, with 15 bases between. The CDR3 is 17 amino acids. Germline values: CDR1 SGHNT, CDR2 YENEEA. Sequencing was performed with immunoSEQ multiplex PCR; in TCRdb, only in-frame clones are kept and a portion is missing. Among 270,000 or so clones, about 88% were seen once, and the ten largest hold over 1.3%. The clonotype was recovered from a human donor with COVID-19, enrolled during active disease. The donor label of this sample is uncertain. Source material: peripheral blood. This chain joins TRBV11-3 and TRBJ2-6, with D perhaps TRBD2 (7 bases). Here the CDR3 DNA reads TGTGCCAGCAGCTCTGGGGGGGGCAGGGCTGGGGCCAACGTCCTGACTTTC. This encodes CASSSGGGRAGANVLTF.